These 7 T cell receptor beta chains were all obtained from the same sample, sequenced in a study of post-analysis software for immune sequencing data. The authors incorporated unique molecular identifiers into the TCR beta cDNA libraries. TCRdb reprocessed the PCR reads with MiXCR, giving one entry per CDR3 protein. The data show about 160,000 distinct CDR3 sequences, about 36% seen once. The sample was blood, taken after autologous hematopoietic stem cell transplantation. Every receptor here comes from a girl aged 5-17 years with multiple sclerosis.

This clonotype has more than one count but fewer than ten. The chain recombines TRBV2 with TRBJ2-3; the D is unclear. V shed 7 bases and J shed 7 bases, with 12 bases lying between them. This CDR3 is 12 amino acids long. Per the germline V gene, CDR1 is SNHLY and CDR2 is FYNNEI. CDR3 coding DNA: TGTGCCAGCATGGGCCGCCCAAATACGCAGTATTTT. This encodes CASMGRPNTQYF.

Ten or more counts support this clonotype. The chain recombines TRBV3-1 with TRBJ1-6; D gene ambiguous. CDR3 length: 14 residues. V was shortened by 2 bases and J by 5 bases, with 7 bases between the two germline ends. The germline V gene encodes CDR1 LGHDT and CDR2 YNNKEL (reference sequence). CDR3 nucleotide sequence: TGTGCCAGCAGCCAACAGGCGCATAATTCACCCCTCCACTTT. Translation gives CASSQQAHNSPLHF.

The genes are TRBV4-2 and TRBJ1-1, with 10 nucleotides matching TRBD1. V shed 3 bases, J shed 0 bases, and the junction held 1 base outside the gene matches. The CDR3 has 15 amino acids. Looked up from germline, CDR1 is LGHNA and CDR2 is YNFKEQ. The CDR3 here is CASSQTGGMNTEAFF. CDR3 bases: TGTGCCAGCAGCCAGACAGGGGGCATGAACACTGAAGCTTTCTTT.

In this sample, this clonotype turned up a few times. The V and J genes are TRBV29-1 and TRBJ1-2; D gene ambiguous. The germline V and J ends were trimmed by 6 bases and 6 bases, with 17 bases remaining between them. Germline V gives CDR1 SQVTM, CDR2 ANQGSEA. The length of the CDR3 is 13 residues. The CDR3 nucleotides are TGCAGCGTAAGAATCAGCCTAAAGAATGGCTACACCTTC. It specifies CSVRISLKNGYTF.

The chain combines TRBV20-1 with TRBJ2-2, with 12 bases lining up with TRBD2. V was clipped by 2 bases and J by 2 bases; unmatched bases: 3. CDR3 length: 16 residues. Germline V gene data show CDR1 as DFQATT and CDR2 as SNEGSKA (reference sequence). CDR3 region: CSARPSGRVNTGELFF. The CDR3 DNA sequence: TGCAGTGCTAGACCTAGCGGGAGGGTAAACACCGGGGAGCTGTTTTTT.

This clonotype was counted ten times or more. V usage is TRBV27 and J usage is TRBJ1-1; D gene unclear. Trimming left V 2 bases short and J 2 bases short, with 9 bases between. Germline V lookup: CDR1 MNHEY, CDR2 SMNVEV (reference sequence). This CDR3 comprises 14 residues. The CDR3 bases are TGTGCCAGCAGTTTAGGGTTCGGCAACACTGAAGCTTTCTTT. Its translation is CASSLGFGNTEAFF.

The DNA for the CDR3 is TGTGCCAGCAGCTTGAGGGGCGGCGGGGCCAACGTCCTGACTTTC. Its translation: CASSLRGGGANVLTF. The chain couples TRBV5-5 to TRBJ2-6; a possible D gene is TRBD1 (5 bases). The CDR3 covers 15 residues. V was pared by 1 base and J by 4 bases, with 9 bases between. Germline CDR1 is SGHKS and CDR2 is YYEKEE (reference sequence).